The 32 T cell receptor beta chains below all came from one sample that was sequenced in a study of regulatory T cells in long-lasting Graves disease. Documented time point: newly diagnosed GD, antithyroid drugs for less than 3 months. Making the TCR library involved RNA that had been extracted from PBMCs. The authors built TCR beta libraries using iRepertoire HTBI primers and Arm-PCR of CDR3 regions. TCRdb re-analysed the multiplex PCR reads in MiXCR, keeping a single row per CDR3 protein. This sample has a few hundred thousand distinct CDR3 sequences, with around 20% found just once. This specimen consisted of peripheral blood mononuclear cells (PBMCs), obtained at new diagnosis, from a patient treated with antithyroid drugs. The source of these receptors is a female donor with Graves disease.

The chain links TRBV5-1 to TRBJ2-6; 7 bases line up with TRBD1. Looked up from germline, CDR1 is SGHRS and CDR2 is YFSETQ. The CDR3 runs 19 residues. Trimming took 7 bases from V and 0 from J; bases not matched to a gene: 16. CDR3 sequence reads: CASLPDPGQLFSGANVLTF. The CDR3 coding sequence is TGCGCCAGCCTACCGGACCCGGGACAGCTGTTCTCTGGGGCCAACGTCCTGACTTTC.

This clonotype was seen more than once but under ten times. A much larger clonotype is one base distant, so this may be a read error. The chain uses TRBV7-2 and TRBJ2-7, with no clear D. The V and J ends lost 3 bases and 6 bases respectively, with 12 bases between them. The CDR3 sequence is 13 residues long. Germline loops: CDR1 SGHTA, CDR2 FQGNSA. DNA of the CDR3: TGTGCCAGCAGCTTGAAAATCCCCCGCGAGCAGTACTTC. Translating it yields CASSLKIPREQYF. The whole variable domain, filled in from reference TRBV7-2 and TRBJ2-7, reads GAGVSQSPSNKVTEKGKDVELRCDPISGHTALYWYRQSLGQGLEFLIYFQGNSAPDKSGLPSDRFSAERTGGSVSTLTIQRTQQEDSAVYLCASSLKIPREQYFGPGTRLTVT.

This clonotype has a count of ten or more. CDR3 sequence: CASSASGGYGELFF. Written as DNA, the CDR3 is TGCGCCAGCAGTGCTAGCGGGGGCTACGGGGAGCTGTTTTTT. The rearrangement joins TRBV5-1 to TRBJ2-2, with TRBD2 identical over 10 bases. Trimming cost V 5 bases and J 7 bases; bases outside gene matches: 5. CDR1 is SGHRS, CDR2 YFSETQ, per germline. This CDR3 has 14 amino acids.

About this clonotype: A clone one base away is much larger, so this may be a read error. The chain's CDR3 is CAISQDREEAQYF. CDR3 nucleotide sequence: TGTGCCATCAGTCAGGACAGGGAGGAGGCCCAGTACTTC. The chain joins TRBV10-3 to TRBJ2-5; TRBD1 matches 8 bases. The trim removed 5 bases at V and 9 bases at J, leaving 8 bases unmatched. The CDR3 covers 13 residues. CDR1 is ENHRY, CDR2 SYGVKD, per germline.

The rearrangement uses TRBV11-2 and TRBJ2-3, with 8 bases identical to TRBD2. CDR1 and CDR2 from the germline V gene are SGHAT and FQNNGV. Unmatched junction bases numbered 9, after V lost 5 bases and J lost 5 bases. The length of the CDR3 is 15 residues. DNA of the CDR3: TGTGCCAGCAGCCCGGGGACGGGGGGGCAAGATACGCAGTATTTT. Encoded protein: CASSPGTGGQDTQYF.

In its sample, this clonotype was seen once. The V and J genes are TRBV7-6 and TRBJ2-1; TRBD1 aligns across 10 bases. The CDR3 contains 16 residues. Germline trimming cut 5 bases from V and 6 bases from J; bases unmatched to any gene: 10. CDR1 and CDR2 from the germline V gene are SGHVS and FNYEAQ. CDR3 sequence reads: CASSEGAWTGGNEQFF. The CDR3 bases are TGTGCCAGCAGCGAAGGGGCCTGGACAGGGGGCAATGAGCAGTTCTTC.

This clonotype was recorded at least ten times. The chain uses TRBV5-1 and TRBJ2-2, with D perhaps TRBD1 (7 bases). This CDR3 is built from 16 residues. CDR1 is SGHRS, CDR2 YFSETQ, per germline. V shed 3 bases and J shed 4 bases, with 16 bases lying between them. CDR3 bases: TGCGCCAGCAGCTCGACAGGGCTAGCGAGCACCGGGGAGCTGTTTTTT. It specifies CASSSTGLASTGELFF.

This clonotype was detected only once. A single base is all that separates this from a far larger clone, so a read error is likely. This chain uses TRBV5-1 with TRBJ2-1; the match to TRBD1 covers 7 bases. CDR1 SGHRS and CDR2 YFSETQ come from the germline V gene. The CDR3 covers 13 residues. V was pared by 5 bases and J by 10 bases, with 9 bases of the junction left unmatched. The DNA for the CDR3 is TGCGCCAGCAGTCCCGGGACAGACTACGAGCAGTTCTTC. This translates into CASSPGTDYEQFF.

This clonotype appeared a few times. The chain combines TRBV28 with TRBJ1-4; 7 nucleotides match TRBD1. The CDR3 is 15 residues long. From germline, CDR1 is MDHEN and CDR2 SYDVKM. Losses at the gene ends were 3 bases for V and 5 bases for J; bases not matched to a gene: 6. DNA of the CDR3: TGTGCCAGCAGTTTCCGAGGCAGGGGGAATGAAAAACTGTTTTTT. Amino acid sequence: CASSFRGRGNEKLFF.

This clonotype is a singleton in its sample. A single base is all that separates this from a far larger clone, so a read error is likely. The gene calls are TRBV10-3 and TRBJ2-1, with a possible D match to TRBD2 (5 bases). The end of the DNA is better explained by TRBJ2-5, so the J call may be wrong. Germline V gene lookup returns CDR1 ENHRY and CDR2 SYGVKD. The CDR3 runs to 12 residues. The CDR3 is CAVSDEGETQYF. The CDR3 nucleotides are TGTGCCGTCAGTGACGAGGGAGAGACCCAGTACTTC.

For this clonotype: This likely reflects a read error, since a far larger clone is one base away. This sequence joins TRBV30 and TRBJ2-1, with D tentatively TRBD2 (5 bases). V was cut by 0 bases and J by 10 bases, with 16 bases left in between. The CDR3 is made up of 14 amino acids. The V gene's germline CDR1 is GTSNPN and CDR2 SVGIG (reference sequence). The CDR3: CAWSVVGAGYEQFF. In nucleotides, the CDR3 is TGTGCCTGGAGTGTCGTGGGAGCAGGCTACGAGCAGTTCTTC.

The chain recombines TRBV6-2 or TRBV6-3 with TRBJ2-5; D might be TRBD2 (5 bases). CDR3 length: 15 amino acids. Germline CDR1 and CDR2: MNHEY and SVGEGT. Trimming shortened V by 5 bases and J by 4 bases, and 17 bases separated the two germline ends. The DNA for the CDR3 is TGTGCCAGCAGTGAAGGACTCGGGATCGGAGAGACCCAGTACTTC. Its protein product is CASSEGLGIGETQYF.

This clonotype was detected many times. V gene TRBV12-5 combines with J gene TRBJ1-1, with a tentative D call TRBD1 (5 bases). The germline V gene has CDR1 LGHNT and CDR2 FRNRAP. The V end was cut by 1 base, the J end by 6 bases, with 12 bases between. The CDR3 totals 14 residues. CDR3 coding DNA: TGTGCTAGTGGTTTGGCCGGGGGTCGGGCTGAAGCTTTCTTT. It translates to CASGLAGGRAEAFF. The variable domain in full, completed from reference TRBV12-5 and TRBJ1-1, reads DARVTQTPRHKVTEMGQEVTMRCQPILGHNTVFWYRQTMMQGLELLAYFRNRAPLDDSGMPKDRFSAEMPDATLATLKIQPSEPRDSAVYFCASGLAGGRAEAFFGQGTRLTVV.

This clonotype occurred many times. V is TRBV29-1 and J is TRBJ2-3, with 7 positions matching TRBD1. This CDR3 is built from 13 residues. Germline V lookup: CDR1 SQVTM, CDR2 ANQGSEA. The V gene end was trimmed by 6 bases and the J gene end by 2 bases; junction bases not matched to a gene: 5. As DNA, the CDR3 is TGCAGCGTCAGTACAGGGGCCACAGATACGCAGTATTTT. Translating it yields CSVSTGATDTQYF.

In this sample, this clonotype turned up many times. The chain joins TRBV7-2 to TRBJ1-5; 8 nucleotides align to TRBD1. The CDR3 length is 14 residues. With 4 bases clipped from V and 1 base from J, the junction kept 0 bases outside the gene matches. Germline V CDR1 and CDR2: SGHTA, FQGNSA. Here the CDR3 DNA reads TGTGCCAGCAGCTGGACAGGGAGCAATCAGCCCCAGCATTTT. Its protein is CASSWTGSNQPQHF.

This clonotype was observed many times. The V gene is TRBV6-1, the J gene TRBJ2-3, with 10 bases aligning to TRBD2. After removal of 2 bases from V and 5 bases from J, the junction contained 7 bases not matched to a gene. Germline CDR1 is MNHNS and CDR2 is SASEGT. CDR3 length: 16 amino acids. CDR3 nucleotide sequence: TGTGCCAGCAGTGAATCCGCTAGCGGGAGATTAGATACGCAGTATTTT. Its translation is CASSESASGRLDTQYF.

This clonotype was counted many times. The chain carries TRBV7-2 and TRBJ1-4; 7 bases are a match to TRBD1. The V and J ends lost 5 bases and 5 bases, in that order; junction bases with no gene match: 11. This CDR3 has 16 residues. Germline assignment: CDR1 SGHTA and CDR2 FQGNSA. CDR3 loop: CASSPKSRGLNEKLFF. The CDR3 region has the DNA TGTGCCAGCAGCCCTAAATCAAGGGGGCTCAATGAAAAACTGTTTTTT.

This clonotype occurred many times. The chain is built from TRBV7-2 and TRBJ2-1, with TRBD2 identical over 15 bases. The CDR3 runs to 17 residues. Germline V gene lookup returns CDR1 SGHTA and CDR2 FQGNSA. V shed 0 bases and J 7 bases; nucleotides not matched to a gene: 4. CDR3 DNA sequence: TGTGCCAGCAGCTTAGCACGGACTAGCGGGGGGGCGAATGAGCAGTTCTTC. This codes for CASSLARTSGGANEQFF. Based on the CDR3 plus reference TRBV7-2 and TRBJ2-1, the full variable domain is GAGVSQSPSNKVTEKGKDVELRCDPISGHTALYWYRQSLGQGLEFLIYFQGNSAPDKSGLPSDRFSAERTGGSVSTLTIQRTQQEDSAVYLCASSLARTSGGANEQFFGPGTRLTVL.

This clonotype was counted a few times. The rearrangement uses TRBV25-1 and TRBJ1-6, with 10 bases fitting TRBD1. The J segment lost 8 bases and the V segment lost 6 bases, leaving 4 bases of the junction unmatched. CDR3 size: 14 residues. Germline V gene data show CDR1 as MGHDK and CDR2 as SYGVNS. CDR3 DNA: TGTGCCAGCAGCGAGGGACAGGGGTATTCACCCCTCCACTTT. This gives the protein CASSEGQGYSPLHF.

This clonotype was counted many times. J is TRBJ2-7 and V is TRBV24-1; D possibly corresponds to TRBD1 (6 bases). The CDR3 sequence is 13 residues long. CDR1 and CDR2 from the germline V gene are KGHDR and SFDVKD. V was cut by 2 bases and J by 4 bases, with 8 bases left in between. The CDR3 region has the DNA TGTGCCACCAGTGATTGGCAGGGGTACGAGCAGTACTTC. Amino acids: CATSDWQGYEQYF.

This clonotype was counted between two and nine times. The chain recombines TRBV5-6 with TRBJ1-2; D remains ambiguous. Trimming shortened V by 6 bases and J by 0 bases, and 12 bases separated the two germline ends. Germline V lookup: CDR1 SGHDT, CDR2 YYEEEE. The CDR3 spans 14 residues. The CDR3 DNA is TGTGCCAGCAACCTTTGGTGGGCTAACTATGGCTACACCTTC. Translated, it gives CASNLWWANYGYTF. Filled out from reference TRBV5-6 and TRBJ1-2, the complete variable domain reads DAGVTQSPTHLIKTRGQQVTLRCSPKSGHDTVSWYQQALGQGPQFIFQYYEEEERQRGNFPDRFSGHQFPNYSSELNVNALLLGDSALYLCASNLWWANYGYTFGSGTRLTVV.

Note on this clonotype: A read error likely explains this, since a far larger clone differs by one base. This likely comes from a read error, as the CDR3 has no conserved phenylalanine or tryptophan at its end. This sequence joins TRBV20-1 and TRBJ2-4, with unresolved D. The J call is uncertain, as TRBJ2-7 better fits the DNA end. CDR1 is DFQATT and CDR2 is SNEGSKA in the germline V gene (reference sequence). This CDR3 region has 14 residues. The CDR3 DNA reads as TGCAGTGCTCAGGATGTGGTTAGCTCCTACGAGCAGTACTTA. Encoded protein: CSAQDVVSSYEQYL.

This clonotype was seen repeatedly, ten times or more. CDR3 sequence: CASSLGQGIQETQYF. The DNA for the CDR3 is TGTGCCAGCAGCTTAGGACAGGGAATTCAAGAGACCCAGTACTTC. The rearrangement joins TRBV7-9 to TRBJ2-5; 7 positions match TRBD1. The CDR3 is made up of 15 amino acids. J was trimmed by 2 bases and V by 1 base; bases with no gene match: 4. Germline CDR1 and CDR2: SEHNR and FQNEAQ (reference sequence).

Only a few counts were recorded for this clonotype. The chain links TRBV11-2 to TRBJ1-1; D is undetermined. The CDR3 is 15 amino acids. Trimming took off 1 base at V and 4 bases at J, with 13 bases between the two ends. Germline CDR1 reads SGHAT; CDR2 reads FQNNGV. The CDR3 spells CASSLVRTQGTEAFF. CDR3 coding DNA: TGTGCCAGCAGCTTAGTTCGGACCCAAGGCACTGAAGCTTTCTTT.

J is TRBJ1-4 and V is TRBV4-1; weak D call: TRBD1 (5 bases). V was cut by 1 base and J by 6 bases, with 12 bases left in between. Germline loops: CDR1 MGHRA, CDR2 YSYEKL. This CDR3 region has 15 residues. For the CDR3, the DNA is TGCGCCAGCAGCCAAGGGGAGGGGCGCGATGAAAAACTGTTTTTT. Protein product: CASSQGEGRDEKLFF.

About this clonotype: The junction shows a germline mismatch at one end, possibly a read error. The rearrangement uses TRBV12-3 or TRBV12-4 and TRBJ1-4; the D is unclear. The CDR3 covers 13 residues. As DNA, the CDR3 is TGTGCCAGCAGTTCTTTAACTAATGAAAAACTGTCTTTT. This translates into CASSSLTNEKLSF.

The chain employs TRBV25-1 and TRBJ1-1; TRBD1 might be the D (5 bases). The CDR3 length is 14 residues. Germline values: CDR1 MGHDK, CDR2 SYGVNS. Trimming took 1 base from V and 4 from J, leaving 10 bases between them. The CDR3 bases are TGTGCCAGCAGTGAATGGGGGGAGGGCACTGAAGCTTTCTTT. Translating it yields CASSEWGEGTEAFF.

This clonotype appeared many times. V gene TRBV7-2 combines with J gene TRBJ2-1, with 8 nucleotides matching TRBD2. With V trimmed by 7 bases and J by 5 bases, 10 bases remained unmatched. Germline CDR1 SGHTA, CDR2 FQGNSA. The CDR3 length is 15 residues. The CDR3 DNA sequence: TGTGCCAGCACCTCCGGGAGGGCCGGAAACAATGAGCAGTTCTTC. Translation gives CASTSGRAGNNEQFF. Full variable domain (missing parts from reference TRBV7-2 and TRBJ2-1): GAGVSQSPSNKVTEKGKDVELRCDPISGHTALYWYRQSLGQGLEFLIYFQGNSAPDKSGLPSDRFSAERTGGSVSTLTIQRTQQEDSAVYLCASTSGRAGNNEQFFGPGTRLTVL.

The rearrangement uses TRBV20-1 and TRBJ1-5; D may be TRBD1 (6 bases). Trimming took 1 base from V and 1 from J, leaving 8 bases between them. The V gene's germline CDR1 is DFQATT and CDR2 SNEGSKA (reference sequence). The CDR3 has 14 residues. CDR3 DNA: TGCAGTGCTAGAGGGACAGTGAGCAATCAGCCCCAGCATTTT. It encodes CSARGTVSNQPQHF.

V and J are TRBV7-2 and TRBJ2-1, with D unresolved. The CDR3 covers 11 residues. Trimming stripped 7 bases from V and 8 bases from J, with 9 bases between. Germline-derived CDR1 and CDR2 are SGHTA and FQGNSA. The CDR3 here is CASTIQDEQFF. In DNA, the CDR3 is TGTGCCAGCACGATCCAGGATGAGCAGTTCTTC.

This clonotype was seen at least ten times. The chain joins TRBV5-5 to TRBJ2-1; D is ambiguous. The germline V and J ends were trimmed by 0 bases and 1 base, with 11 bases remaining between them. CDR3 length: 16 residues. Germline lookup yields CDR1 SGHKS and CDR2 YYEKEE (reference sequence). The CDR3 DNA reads TGTGCCAGCAGCTTGGGTAGTAGCCGATCCTACAATGAGCAGTTCTTC. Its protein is CASSLGSSRSYNEQFF.

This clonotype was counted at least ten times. The CDR3 DNA reads TGTGCCAGCAGCCCGCGGGACAGGGTGGGAGCATATAATGAAAAACTGTTTTTT. The encoded protein is CASSPRDRVGAYNEKLFF. The gene calls are TRBV7-8 and TRBJ1-4, with TRBD1 matching 9 bases. The length of the CDR3 is 18 residues. V shed 5 bases and J 4 bases; nucleotides not matched to a gene: 14. Germline-derived CDR1 and CDR2 are SGHVS and FQNEAQ.